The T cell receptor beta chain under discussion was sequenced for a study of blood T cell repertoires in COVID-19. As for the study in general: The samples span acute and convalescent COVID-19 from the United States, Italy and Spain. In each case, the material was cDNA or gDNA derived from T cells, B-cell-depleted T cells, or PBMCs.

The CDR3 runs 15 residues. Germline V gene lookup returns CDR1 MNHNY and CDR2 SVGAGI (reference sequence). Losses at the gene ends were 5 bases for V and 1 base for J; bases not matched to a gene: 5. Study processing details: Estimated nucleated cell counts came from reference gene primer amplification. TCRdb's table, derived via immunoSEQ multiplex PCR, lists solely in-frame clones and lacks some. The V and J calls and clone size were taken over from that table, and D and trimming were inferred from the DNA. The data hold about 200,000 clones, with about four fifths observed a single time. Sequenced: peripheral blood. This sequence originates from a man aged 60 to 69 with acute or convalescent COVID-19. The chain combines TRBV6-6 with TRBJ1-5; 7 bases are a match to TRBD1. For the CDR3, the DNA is TGTGCCAGCAGTGCGCCGACAGGGAGCAATCAGCCCCAGCATTTT. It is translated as CASSAPTGSNQPQHF.